The entry that follows covers one TCR beta chain sequence. The antigen remains undetermined. This record comes from a study of CXCR3-negative and CXCR3-positive naive CD8 T cells. Findings of the study overall: Naive CXCR3-positive cells had TRB CDR3s more hydrophobic than those of CXCR3-negative naive cells.

cDNA libraries for TRB were generated by 5' RACE incorporating UMI labels. TCRdb re-called the 5' RACE reads, yielding one record per CDR3 amino acid sequence without DNA. Its listing shows about 120,000 distinct CDR3 sequences. CDR3 length: 13 residues. Germline CDR1 reads MGHRA; CDR2 reads YSYEKL. The source material was naive CXCR3+ CD8+ T cells from blood. As to subset: CD45RO-CCR7+CD27+CD95- naive CD8+ T cells expressing CXCR3 (TNR3+). The chain employs TRBV4-1 and TRBJ2-7; with no DNA, the TCRdb D assignment of TRBD1 cannot be verified. This receptor was identified in a human donor in good health. Some clones in this sample may be carry-over from other donors' samples. The CDR3 is CASSQYREYEQYF.